One and the same sample provided the 8 T cell receptor beta chains below, sequenced in a study of blood T cell repertoires in COVID-19. Repertoires were generated with immunoSEQ multiplex PCR, while TCRdb's copy carries only in-frame clones and drops some. The sample carries about 36,000 clones, roughly nine tenths recorded once. Sequenced: peripheral blood. The origin of the receptors is a man in his 70s with acute or convalescent COVID-19.

This clone was counted a few times. V usage is TRBV7-9 and J usage is TRBJ1-2; 9 bases fit TRBD1. This CDR3 comprises 13 residues. Trimming at V came to 7 bases and at J to 8 bases, leaving 8 bases not matched to a gene. The germline CDR1 and CDR2 sequences are SEHNR and FQNEAQ (reference sequence). The DNA for the CDR3 is TGTGCCAGCACCTCAACAGGGGGCTGGGGCTACACCTTC. Its translation: CASTSTGGWGYTF. The complete variable domain, with remaining parts taken from reference TRBV7-9 and TRBJ1-2, reads DTGVSQNPRHKITKRGQNVTFRCDPISEHNRLYWYRQTLGQGPEFLTYFQNEAQLEKSRLLSDRFSAERPKGSFSTLEIQRTEQGDSAMYLCASTSTGGWGYTFGSGTRLTVV.

V usage is TRBV19 and J usage is TRBJ1-5; D is uncertain. V was shortened by 1 base and J by 6 bases, with 13 bases between the two germline ends. There are 15 residues in the CDR3. Germline V CDR1 and CDR2: LNHDA, SQIVND (reference sequence). CDR3 loop: CASSIVETGGQPQHF. The CDR3 DNA sequence: TGTGCCAGTAGTATAGTAGAGACCGGCGGTCAGCCCCAGCATTTT.

J is TRBJ2-3 and V is TRBV5-1; TRBD2 might be the D (6 bases). Trimming removed 0 bases from V and 0 bases from J, with 8 bases in between. This CDR3 region has 15 residues. Germline values: CDR1 SGHRS, CDR2 YFSETQ. The CDR3 region has the DNA TGCGCCAGCAGCTTGGCAGGGACTAGCACAGATACGCAGTATTTT. Its translation: CASSLAGTSTDTQYF. Using reference TRBV5-1 and TRBJ2-3 for the parts outside the CDR3, the full variable domain is KAGVTQTPRYLIKTRGQQVTLSCSPISGHRSVSWYQQTPGQGLQFLFEYFSETQRNKGNFPGRFSGRQFSNSRSEMNVSTLELGDSALYLCASSLAGTSTDTQYFGPGTRLTVL.

The V gene is TRBV5-4, the J gene TRBJ1-3, with 7 nucleotides matching TRBD1. Losses at the gene ends were 3 bases for V and 0 bases for J; bases not matched to a gene: 3. This CDR3 is built from 15 residues. Germline assignment: CDR1 SGHNT and CDR2 YYREEE (reference sequence). CDR3 region: CASSSDRASGNTIYF. The CDR3 region has the DNA TGTGCCAGCAGCTCCGACAGGGCCTCTGGAAACACCATATATTTT.

The rearrangement uses TRBV10-3 and TRBJ1-2; possibly TRBD1 for D (5 bases). V dropped 6 bases and J dropped 7 bases, with 15 bases sitting between them. CDR3 length equals 13 residues. Germline CDR1 is ENHRY and CDR2 is SYGVKD. The CDR3 loop reads CAISDLGTAGYTF. The DNA of the CDR3 is TGTGCCATCAGCGATTTGGGGACTGCTGGCTACACCTTC.

The genes are TRBV5-6 and TRBJ2-5; the match to TRBD2 covers 11 bases. V dropped 4 bases and J dropped 5; count of bases not matched to a gene: 4. The V gene's germline CDR1 is SGHDT and CDR2 YYEEEE. This CDR3 contains 14 residues. For the CDR3, the DNA is TGTGCCAGCAGCCAACTAGCGGGAGTGGAGACCCAGTACTTC. Translated, it gives CASSQLAGVETQYF.

The DNA of the CDR3 is TGTGCCAGCAGCGGACTAGCGGGAGGATCGGGAGAGCAGTACTTC. It is translated as CASSGLAGGSGEQYF. V is TRBV7-2 and J is TRBJ2-7; TRBD2 matches 14 bases. Germline CDR1 SGHTA, CDR2 FQGNSA. CDR3 length equals 15 residues. The junction had 7 bases not matched to a gene; V was cut back by 5 bases and J by 7 bases.

V usage is TRBV19 and J usage is TRBJ2-7, with 16 bases identical to TRBD2. V dropped 6 bases and J dropped 2; count of bases not matched to a gene: 10. This CDR3 comprises 18 residues. The germline gives CDR1 LNHDA, CDR2 SQIVND (reference sequence). CDR3 protein: CASRCGTSGRARAYEQYF. The CDR3 nucleotides read TGTGCCAGTAGGTGCGGGACTAGCGGGAGGGCCAGAGCCTACGAGCAGTACTTC.